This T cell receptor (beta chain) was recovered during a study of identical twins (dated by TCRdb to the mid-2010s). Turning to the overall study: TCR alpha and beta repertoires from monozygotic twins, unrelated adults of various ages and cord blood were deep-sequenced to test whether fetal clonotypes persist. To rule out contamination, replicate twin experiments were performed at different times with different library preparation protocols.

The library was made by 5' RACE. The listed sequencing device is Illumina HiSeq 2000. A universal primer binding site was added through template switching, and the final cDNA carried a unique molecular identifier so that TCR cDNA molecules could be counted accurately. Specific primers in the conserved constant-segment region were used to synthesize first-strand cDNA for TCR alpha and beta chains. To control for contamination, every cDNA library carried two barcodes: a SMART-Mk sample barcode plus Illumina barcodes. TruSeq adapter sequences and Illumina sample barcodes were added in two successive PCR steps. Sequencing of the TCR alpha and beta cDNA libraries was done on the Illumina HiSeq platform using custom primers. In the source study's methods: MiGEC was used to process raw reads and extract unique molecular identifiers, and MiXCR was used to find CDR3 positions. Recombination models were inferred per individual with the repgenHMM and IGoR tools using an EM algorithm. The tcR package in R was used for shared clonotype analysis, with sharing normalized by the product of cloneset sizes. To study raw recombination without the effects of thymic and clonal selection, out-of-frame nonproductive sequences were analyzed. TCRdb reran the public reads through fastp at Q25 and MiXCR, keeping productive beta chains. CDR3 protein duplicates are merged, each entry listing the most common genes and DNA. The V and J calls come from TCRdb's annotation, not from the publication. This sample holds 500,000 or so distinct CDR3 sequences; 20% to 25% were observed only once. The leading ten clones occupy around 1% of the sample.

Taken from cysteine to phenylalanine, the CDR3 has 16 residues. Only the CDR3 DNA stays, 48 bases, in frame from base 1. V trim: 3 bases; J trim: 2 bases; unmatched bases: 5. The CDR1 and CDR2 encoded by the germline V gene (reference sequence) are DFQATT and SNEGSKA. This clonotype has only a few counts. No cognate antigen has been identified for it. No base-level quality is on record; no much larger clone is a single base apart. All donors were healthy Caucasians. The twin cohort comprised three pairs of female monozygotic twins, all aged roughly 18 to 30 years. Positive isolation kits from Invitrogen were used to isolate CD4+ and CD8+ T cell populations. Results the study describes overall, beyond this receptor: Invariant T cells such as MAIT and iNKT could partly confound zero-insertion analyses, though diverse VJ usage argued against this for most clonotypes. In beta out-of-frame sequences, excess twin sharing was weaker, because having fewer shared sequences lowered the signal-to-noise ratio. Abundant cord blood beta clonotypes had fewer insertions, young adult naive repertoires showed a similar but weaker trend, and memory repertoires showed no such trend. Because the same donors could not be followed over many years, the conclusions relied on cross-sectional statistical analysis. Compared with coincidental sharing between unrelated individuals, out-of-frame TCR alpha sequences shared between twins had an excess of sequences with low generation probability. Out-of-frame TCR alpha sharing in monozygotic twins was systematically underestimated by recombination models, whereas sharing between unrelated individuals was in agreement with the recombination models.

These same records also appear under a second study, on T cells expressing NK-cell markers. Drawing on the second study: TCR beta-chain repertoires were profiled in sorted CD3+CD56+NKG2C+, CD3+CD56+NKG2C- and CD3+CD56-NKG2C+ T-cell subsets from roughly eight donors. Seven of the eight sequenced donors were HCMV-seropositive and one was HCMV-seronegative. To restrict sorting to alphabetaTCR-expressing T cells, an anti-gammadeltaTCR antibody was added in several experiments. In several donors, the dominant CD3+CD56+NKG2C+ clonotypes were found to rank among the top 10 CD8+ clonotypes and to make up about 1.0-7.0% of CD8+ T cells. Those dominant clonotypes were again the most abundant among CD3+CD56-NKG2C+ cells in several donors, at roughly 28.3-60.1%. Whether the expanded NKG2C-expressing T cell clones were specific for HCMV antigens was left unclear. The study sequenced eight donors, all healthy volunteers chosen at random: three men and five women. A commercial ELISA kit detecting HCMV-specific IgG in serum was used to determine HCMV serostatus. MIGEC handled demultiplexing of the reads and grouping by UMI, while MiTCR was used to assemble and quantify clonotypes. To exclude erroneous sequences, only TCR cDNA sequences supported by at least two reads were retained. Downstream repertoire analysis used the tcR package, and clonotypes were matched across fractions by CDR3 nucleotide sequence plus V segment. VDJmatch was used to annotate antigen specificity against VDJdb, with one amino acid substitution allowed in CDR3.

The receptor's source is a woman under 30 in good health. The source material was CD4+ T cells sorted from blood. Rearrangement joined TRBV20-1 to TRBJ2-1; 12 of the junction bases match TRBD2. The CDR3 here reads CSARGTSGHTYNEQFF. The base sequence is TGCAGTGCTAGGGGGACTAGCGGGCATACCTACAATGAGCAGTTCTTC.